The T cell receptor beta chain under discussion was sequenced for a study of blood T cell repertoires in COVID-19. Study context: The United States, Italy and Spain provided the acute and convalescent COVID-19 samples. T cells, B-cell-depleted T cells, or PBMCs provided the cDNA or gDNA that served as material.

Germline loops: CDR1 SEHNR, CDR2 FQNEAQ (reference sequence). The CDR3 has 17 residues. V shed 4 bases and J 5 bases; nucleotides not matched to a gene: 8. Only one count was recorded for this clone. In the original analysis: For nucleated cells, counts were estimated from reference gene primer amplification. Produced via immunoSEQ multiplex PCR; TCRdb's table is partial and in-frame only. The DNA was the basis for D and trimming; V, J and clone size are from that table. This sample carries 350,000 to 400,000 clones, about 89% of them seen once, and the ten largest clones take about 0.83%. A COVID-19 case was met by exposed participants within 2 weeks before study entry.

This chain links TRBV7-9 with TRBJ2-5; 15 bases align to TRBD2. Material for sequencing was PBMCs or T cells enriched from blood (not recorded which). The TCR sequence derives from a woman between 40 and 50 years old who had been exposed to COVID-19. The CDR3 reads CASSSGLAGGPRETQYF. The CDR3 nucleotides read TGTGCCAGCAGCTCGGGACTAGCGGGGGGCCCAAGGGAGACCCAGTACTTC.